This T cell receptor beta chain originates from a study of post-analysis software for immune sequencing data. TCR beta cDNA libraries included unique molecular identifiers. TCRdb ran MiXCR on the PCR reads and lists one entry per CDR3 protein. The table records 750,000 to 950,000 distinct CDR3 sequences, around 46% of them present only once. Study-wide findings and caveats: Several TRBV segments were more frequent in patients than controls; TRBV5-6, TRBV5-1 and TRBV20-1 belonged to this group.

Concerning this clonotype itself: The antigen remains undetermined.

The CDR3 is 11 residues long. Germline CDR1 reads GTSNPN; CDR2 reads SVGIG (reference sequence). The chain joins TRBV30 to TRBJ2-7; D is ambiguous. The J call may be mistaken, given a closer DNA end match to TRBJ2-1. The sample taken for sequencing was blood. This receptor was identified in a girl aged 5 to 17 with multiple sclerosis. The CDR3 nucleotides read TGTGCCTGGAGTGCAACAAATGAGCAGTTCTTC. Its translation is CAWSATNEQFF.